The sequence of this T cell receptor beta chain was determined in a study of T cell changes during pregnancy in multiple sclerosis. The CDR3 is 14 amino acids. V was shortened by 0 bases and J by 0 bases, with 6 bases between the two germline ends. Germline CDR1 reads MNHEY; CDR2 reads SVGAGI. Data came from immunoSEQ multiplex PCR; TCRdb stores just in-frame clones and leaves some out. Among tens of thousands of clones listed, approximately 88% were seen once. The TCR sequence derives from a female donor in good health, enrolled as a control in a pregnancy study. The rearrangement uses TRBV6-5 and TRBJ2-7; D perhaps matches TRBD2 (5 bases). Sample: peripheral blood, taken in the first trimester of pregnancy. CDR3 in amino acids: CASSYSRGSYEQYF. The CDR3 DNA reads TGTGCCAGCAGTTACTCTCGGGGCTCCTACGAGCAGTACTTC.